The present T cell receptor (beta chain) was sequenced within a study of graft-versus-host responses after intestinal transplantation. Study information: Those transplanted obtained multivisceral, liver-intestinal, or isolated intestinal grafts. All recipients were given anti-thymocyte globulin induction, and tacrolimus and steroids were then administered for roughly 3 years.

This table comes from immunoSEQ multiplex PCR, and its TCRdb copy is limited to in-frame clones, with some not included. The sample yields 90,000 to 130,000 clones, 93% seen once. Overall study findings and caveats: Allografts from individuals with graft-donor T cell macrochimerism displayed high graft-versus-host to host-versus-graft clonal ratios. Marrow from the recipient contained GvH clones, some of which had appeared first in ileum or blood.

The CDR3 has 17 amino acids. Germline lookup yields CDR1 LGHNA and CDR2 YNFKEQ. Trimming took 1 base from V and 0 from J; bases not matched to a gene: 5. This clone was seen just once. The antigen is undetermined. The sequenced sample was unstimulated CD8+ T cells sorted from spleen or lymph node cells, obtained before intestinal transplant. The chain uses TRBV4-2 and TRBJ2-3; 9 positions agree with TRBD2. The TCR was taken from a human donor who received an intestinal transplant. The DNA for the CDR3 is TGTGCCAGCAGCCAAGGGGCTAGCGGGATAAGCACAGATACGCAGTATTTT. Its translation: CASSQGASGISTDTQYF.